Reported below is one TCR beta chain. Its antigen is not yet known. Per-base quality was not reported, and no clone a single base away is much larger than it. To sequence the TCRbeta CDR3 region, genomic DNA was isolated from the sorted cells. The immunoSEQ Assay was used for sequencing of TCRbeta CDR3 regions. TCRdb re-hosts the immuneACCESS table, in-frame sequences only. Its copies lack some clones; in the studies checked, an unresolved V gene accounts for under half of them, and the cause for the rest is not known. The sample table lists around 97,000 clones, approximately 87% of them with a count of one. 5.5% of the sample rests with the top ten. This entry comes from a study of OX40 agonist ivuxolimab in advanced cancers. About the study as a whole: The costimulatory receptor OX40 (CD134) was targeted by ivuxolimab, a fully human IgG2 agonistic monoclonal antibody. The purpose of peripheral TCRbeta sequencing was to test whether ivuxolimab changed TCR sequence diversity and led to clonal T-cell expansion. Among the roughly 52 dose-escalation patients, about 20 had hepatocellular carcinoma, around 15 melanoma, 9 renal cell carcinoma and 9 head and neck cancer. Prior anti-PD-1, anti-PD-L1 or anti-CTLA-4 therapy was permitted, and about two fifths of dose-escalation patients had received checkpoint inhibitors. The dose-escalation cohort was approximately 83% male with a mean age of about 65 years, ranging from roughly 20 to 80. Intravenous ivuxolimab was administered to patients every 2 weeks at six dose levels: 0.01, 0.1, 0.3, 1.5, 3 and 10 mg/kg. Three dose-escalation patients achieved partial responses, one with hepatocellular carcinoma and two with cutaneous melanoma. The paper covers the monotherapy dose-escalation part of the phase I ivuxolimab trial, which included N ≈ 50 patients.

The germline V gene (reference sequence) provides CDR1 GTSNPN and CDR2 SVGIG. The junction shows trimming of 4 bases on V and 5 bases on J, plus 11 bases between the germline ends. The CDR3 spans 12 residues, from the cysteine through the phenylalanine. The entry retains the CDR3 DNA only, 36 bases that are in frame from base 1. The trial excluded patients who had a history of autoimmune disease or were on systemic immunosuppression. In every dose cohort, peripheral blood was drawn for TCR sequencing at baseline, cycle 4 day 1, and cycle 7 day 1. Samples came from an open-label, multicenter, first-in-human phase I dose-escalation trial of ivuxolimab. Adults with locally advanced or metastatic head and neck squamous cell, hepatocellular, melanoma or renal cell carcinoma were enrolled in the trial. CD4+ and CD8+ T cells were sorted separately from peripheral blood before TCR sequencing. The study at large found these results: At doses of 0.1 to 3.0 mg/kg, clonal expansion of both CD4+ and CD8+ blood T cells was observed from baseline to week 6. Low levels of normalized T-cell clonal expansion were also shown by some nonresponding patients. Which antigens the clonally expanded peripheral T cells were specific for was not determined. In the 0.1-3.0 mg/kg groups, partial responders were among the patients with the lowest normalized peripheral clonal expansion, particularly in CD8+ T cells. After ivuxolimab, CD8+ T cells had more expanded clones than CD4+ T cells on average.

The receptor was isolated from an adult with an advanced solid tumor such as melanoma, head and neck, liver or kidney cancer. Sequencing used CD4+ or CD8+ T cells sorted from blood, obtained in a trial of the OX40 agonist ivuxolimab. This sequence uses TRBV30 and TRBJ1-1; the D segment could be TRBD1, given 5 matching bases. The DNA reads TGTGCCTGGACCAGGGATGGGACTGAAGCTTTCTTT. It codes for CAWTRDGTEAFF.